A single sample gave rise to the 27 T cell receptor beta chains below, sequenced in a study of T-cell reconstitution after alpha-beta-depleted transplantation in children. The TCRbeta library was prepared with unique molecular identifiers. Via MiXCR, TCRdb re-called the PCR reads, giving one row per CDR3 protein. In the table there are over 200,000 distinct CDR3 sequences, approximately 8.4% of which are singletons. Material: PBMCs, mostly from graft donor cells, obtained 360 days after TCRalphabeta/CD19-depleted stem cell transplant. The source of these receptors is a male patient aged 2 to 9 who had a stem cell transplant for acute myeloid leukemia, so the T cells may come from the graft donor.

This clonotype was picked up many times. The chain joins TRBV5-1 to TRBJ2-1, with TRBD1 matching 10 bases. Germline trimming cut 5 bases from V and 4 bases from J; bases unmatched to any gene: 9. The germline CDR1 and CDR2 sequences are SGHRS and YFSETQ. The CDR3 sequence is 16 residues long. This CDR3 is CASRPTGTGVYNEQFF. In DNA form, the CDR3 reads TGCGCCAGCAGACCAACCGGGACAGGGGTATACAATGAGCAGTTCTTC.

V gene TRBV20-1 combines with J gene TRBJ2-5; no firm D call. Trimming took 5 bases from V and 3 from J, leaving 10 bases between them. The germline V gene has CDR1 DFQATT and CDR2 SNEGSKA (reference sequence). The length of the CDR3 is 12 residues. The CDR3, as DNA: TGCAGTGCTGGGCCCGGTAAAGAGACCCAGTACTTC. The encoded protein is CSAGPGKETQYF.

The chain couples TRBV4-2 to TRBJ1-6; 7 nucleotides line up with TRBD1. Germline CDR1 LGHNA, CDR2 YNFKEQ. This CDR3 is built from 14 residues. J was trimmed by 8 bases and V by 7 bases; bases with no gene match: 8. CDR3 region: CASNTGTVHSPLHF. CDR3 coding DNA: TGTGCCAGCAACACCGGGACAGTTCATTCACCCCTCCACTTT.

The sample holds a few counts of this clonotype. The chain is built from TRBV29-1 and TRBJ1-1; TRBD1 might be the D (5 bases). Trimming removed 4 bases at V and 6 bases at J, with 18 bases between. The CDR3 has 14 amino acids. Germline V gene lookup returns CDR1 SQVTM and CDR2 ANQGSEA. The CDR3 protein is CSVVVTGVGAEAFF. DNA for the CDR3: TGCAGCGTTGTTGTGACGGGCGTAGGGGCTGAAGCTTTCTTT. The full variable domain, with the rest looked up from reference TRBV29-1 and TRBJ1-1, is SAVISQKPSRDICQRGTSLTIQCQVDSQVTMMFWYRQQPGQSLTLIATANQGSEATYESGFVIDKFPISRPNLTFSTLTVSNMSPEDSSIYLCSVVVTGVGAEAFFGQGTRLTVV.

The chain recombines TRBV15 with TRBJ2-3; D is tentatively TRBD1 or TRBD2 (5 bases each). The CDR3 extends over 19 amino acids. CDR1 LNHNV and CDR2 YYDKDF come from the germline V gene (reference sequence). V was shortened by 1 base and J by 2 bases, with 22 bases between the two germline ends. CDR3 sequence reads: CATSRVRLTARGFTDTQYF. CDR3 coding DNA: TGTGCCACCAGCAGAGTACGATTAACTGCGAGGGGTTTCACAGATACGCAGTATTTT.

The chain joins TRBV6-5 to TRBJ1-5; TRBD1 aligns across 7 bases. CDR1 and CDR2 from the germline V gene are MNHEY and SVGAGI. Trimming took 2 bases from V and 5 from J; bases not matched to a gene: 6. There are 15 residues in the CDR3. The CDR3 nucleotides are TGTGCCAGCAGTTACCCCGACAGGGTGGATCAGCCCCAGCATTTT. This gives the protein CASSYPDRVDQPQHF.

The rearrangement uses TRBV6-2 or TRBV6-3 and TRBJ2-5; 9 bases line up with TRBD1. The ends lost 2 bases at V and 9 bases at J; junction bases unmatched: 1. There are 12 residues in the CDR3. Germline V CDR1 and CDR2: MNHEY, SVGEGT. CDR3 residues: CASSYDRGAQYF. The CDR3 coding sequence is TGTGCCAGCAGTTACGACAGGGGGGCCCAGTACTTC.

In regard to this clonotype: A junction boundary mismatches the germline segment, possibly from a read error. The gene calls are TRBV12-3 or TRBV12-4 and TRBJ2-2; the D gene is possibly TRBD2 (5 bases). This CDR3 comprises 14 residues. This CDR3 is CDSSLGSNTGELFF. The CDR3 region has the DNA TGTGACAGCAGTTTGGGGAGTAACACCGGGGAGCTGTTTTTT.

There are many counts of this clonotype. The rearrangement joins TRBV24-1 to TRBJ2-3, with D tentatively TRBD2 (6 bases). The CDR3 has 15 amino acids. V was shortened by 3 bases and J by 2 bases, with 11 bases between the two germline ends. Germline V gene lookup returns CDR1 KGHDR and CDR2 SFDVKD. CDR3 nucleotide sequence: TGTGCCACCAGTGATGGGCGGAGGGCCACAGATACGCAGTATTTT. Its protein product is CATSDGRRATDTQYF.

Many counts were recorded for this clonotype. The J gene is TRBJ2-7, the V gene TRBV18; D possibly corresponds to TRBD2 (7 bases). CDR1 and CDR2 (germline): KGHSH, LQKENI. The CDR3 extends over 18 amino acids. The ends were cut back, 3 bases at V and 3 bases at J, with 24 bases in the middle. The CDR3 is CASSPTGIRGLVVYEQYF. CDR3 in DNA: TGTGCCAGCTCACCGACAGGCATCAGAGGACTAGTTGTCTACGAGCAGTACTTC. Variable domain in full (rest from reference TRBV18 and TRBJ2-7): NAGVMQNPRHLVRRRGQEARLRCSPMKGHSHVYWYRQLPEEGLKFMVYLQKENIIDESGMPKERFSAEFPKEGPSILRIQQVVRGDSAAYFCASSPTGIRGLVVYEQYFGPGTRLTVT.

The gene calls are TRBV12-3 or TRBV12-4 and TRBJ2-3; D is undetermined. Deletions cut 3 bases from V and 3 bases from J, with 22 bases between. This CDR3 comprises 18 residues. The CDR3 DNA follows: TGTGCCAGCAGTTTTAGGCCACTCACCCTCCCTACGACAGATACGCAGTATTTT. The encoded protein is CASSFRPLTLPTTDTQYF.

A note on this clonotype: An end of the junction does not agree with germline; a read error may underlie this. The rearrangement uses TRBV15 and TRBJ2-5; a weak D match, TRBD2 (5 bases). This CDR3 is 14 amino acids long. The V gene's germline CDR1 is LNHNV and CDR2 YYDKDF (reference sequence). The CDR3 DNA sequence: TGTGCCACCAGTAGGCCGGGGAATCAAGATACCCAGTACTTC. This encodes CATSRPGNQDTQYF.

This clonotype was recorded many times. The chain combines TRBV6-4 with TRBJ2-3, with D perhaps being TRBD1 or TRBD2 (5 bases each). In germline, CDR1 is MRHNA, CDR2 SNTAGT. Trimming cost V 10 bases and J 3 bases, with 20 bases left between them. The CDR3 is 15 residues long. The CDR3 protein is CATSWGPTSTDTQYF. The DNA for the CDR3 is TGTGCCACCTCTTGGGGACCCACCTCAACAGATACGCAGTATTTT.

This clonotype has more than one count but fewer than ten. This chain links TRBV29-1 with TRBJ2-5, with TRBD2 matching 9 bases. Germline V gene data show CDR1 as SQVTM and CDR2 as ANQGSEA. CDR3 length equals 15 residues. V trimming: 4 bases; J trimming: 4 bases; junction bases outside the gene matches: 10. CDR3 bases: TGCAGCGTTGTCCTAGCGGGGCAAGGGGGAGAGACCCAGTACTTC. It encodes CSVVLAGQGGETQYF.

The sample holds one count of this clonotype. This rearrangement joins TRBV7-2 to TRBJ2-3; 8 bases fit TRBD2. CDR1 and CDR2 (germline): SGHTA, FQGNSA. This CDR3 has 14 residues. The junction had 14 bases not matched to a gene; V was cut back by 4 bases and J by 14 bases. CDR3 in DNA: TGTGCCAGCAGCTCCCAATACGGGACTAGGCAACCGTATTTT. Translating it yields CASSSQYGTRQPYF.

This clonotype appeared many times. The chain is built from TRBV5-1 and TRBJ1-1, with D possibly being TRBD1 (6 bases). V was cut by 4 bases and J by 4 bases, with 17 bases left in between. Germline V lookup: CDR1 SGHRS, CDR2 YFSETQ. The CDR3 is 15 residues long. The CDR3 sequence is CASSLIQGGTTEAFF. CDR3 coding DNA: TGCGCCAGCAGCCTGATACAGGGAGGAACCACTGAAGCTTTCTTT.

The table lists this clonotype with many counts. CDR3 nucleotide sequence: TGTGCCAGCAGCCCAGACAACTACGAGCAGTACTTC. The encoded protein is CASSPDNYEQYF. This chain joins TRBV9 and TRBJ2-7; D unresolved. The CDR3 runs to 12 residues. Trimming took 4 bases from V and 3 from J, leaving 8 bases between them. Germline lookup yields CDR1 SGDLS and CDR2 YYNGEE. The complete variable domain, with remaining parts taken from reference TRBV9 and TRBJ2-7, reads DSGVTQTPKHLITATGQRVTLRCSPRSGDLSVYWYQQSLDQGLQFLIQYYNGEERAKGNILERFSAQQFPDLHSELNLSSLELGDSALYFCASSPDNYEQYFGPGTRLTVT.

There are many counts of this clonotype. The chain uses TRBV7-9 and TRBJ2-1, with 14 bases aligning to TRBD2. Germline V CDR1 and CDR2: SEHNR, FQNEAQ (reference sequence). Losses at the gene ends were 6 bases for V and 8 bases for J; bases not matched to a gene: 9. The CDR3 totals 16 residues. Here the CDR3 reads CASSLRLAGGTHEQFF. In nucleotides, the CDR3 is TGTGCCAGCAGTTTAAGACTAGCGGGAGGGACCCATGAGCAGTTCTTC.

This clonotype was counted at least ten times. The chain uses TRBV12-3 or TRBV12-4 and TRBJ2-1; 10 nucleotides line up with TRBD2. V dropped 10 bases and J dropped 4; count of bases not matched to a gene: 4. There are 13 residues in the CDR3. CDR3 sequence: CATRAGGYNEQFF. In DNA form, the CDR3 reads TGTGCCACACGAGCGGGGGGGTACAATGAGCAGTTCTTC.

This clonotype has a count of ten or more. The V call is TRBV5-1, the J call TRBJ2-2; the D gene is possibly TRBD2 (5 bases). Germline V gives CDR1 SGHRS, CDR2 YFSETQ. The V end was cut by 0 bases, the J end by 4 bases, with 10 bases between. The length of the CDR3 is 15 residues. This CDR3 is CASSLGGLRTGELFF. In DNA, the CDR3 is TGCGCCAGCAGCTTGGGAGGGCTGCGCACCGGGGAGCTGTTTTTT.

The table lists this clonotype with a few counts. The chain employs TRBV6-5 and TRBJ1-1, with 7 nucleotides matching TRBD1. Unmatched junction bases numbered 10, after V lost 2 bases and J lost 7 bases. CDR3 length equals 15 residues. CDR1 is MNHEY, CDR2 SVGAGI, per germline. The CDR3 nucleotides are TGTGCCAGCAGTTACCCGACAGGGCCCGGTGGTGAAGCTTTCTTT. Translation: CASSYPTGPGGEAFF.

This clonotype was detected only a few times. The chain recombines TRBV5-1 with TRBJ1-2; D unclear. V gave up 0 bases and J gave up 3 bases, with 6 bases separating them. The CDR3 is made up of 13 amino acids. Germline CDR1 and CDR2: SGHRS and YFSETQ. CDR3 coding DNA: TGCGCCAGCAGCTTGGACCGATACTATGGCTACACCTTC. Its protein product is CASSLDRYYGYTF.

The rearrangement joins TRBV4-1 to TRBJ2-1; D gene unclear. V shed 2 bases and J shed 6 bases, with 11 bases lying between them. This CDR3 region has 14 residues. CDR1 is MGHRA, CDR2 YSYEKL, per germline. The CDR3 DNA reads TGCGCCAGCAGCCAACCCCCCCCGCCCAATGAGCAGTTCTTC. Its translation is CASSQPPPPNEQFF.

The chain employs TRBV27 and TRBJ2-7, with D perhaps matching TRBD1 (7 bases). This CDR3 is built from 13 residues. Germline V CDR1 and CDR2: MNHEY, SMNVEV (reference sequence). The V end was cut by 2 bases, the J end by 6 bases, with 11 bases between. The CDR3 spells CASSLGRGAEQYF. DNA of the CDR3: TGTGCCAGCAGTTTAGGCAGGGGGGCCGAGCAGTACTTC.

In its sample, this clonotype was seen a few times. The chain has TRBV4-3 and TRBJ2-7; no reliable D call. The CDR3 has 13 residues. The V and J ends lost 0 bases and 6 bases respectively, with 9 bases between them. Germline V CDR1 and CDR2: LGHNA, YSLEER. The DNA for the CDR3 is TGCGCCAGCAGCCAAGATCGGAACGGCGAGCAGTACTTC. Its protein is CASSQDRNGEQYF.

This clonotype was counted between two and nine times. The rearrangement uses TRBV5-1 and TRBJ2-3, with D hard to call. Trimming cost V 3 bases and J 5 bases, with 7 bases left between them. CDR1 SGHRS and CDR2 YFSETQ come from the germline V gene. The CDR3 is 12 residues long. CDR3 bases: TGCGCCAGCAGCTACGACGGAGATACGCAGTATTTT. Protein product: CASSYDGDTQYF.

A few counts support this clonotype. The V call is TRBV29-1, the J call TRBJ2-2; 8 bases are shared with TRBD2. The CDR3 length is 13 residues. J was trimmed by 6 bases and V by 7 bases; bases with no gene match: 7. Per the germline V gene, CDR1 is SQVTM and CDR2 is ANQGSEA. CDR3 loop: CSAGLADPGELFF. The CDR3 DNA reads as TGCAGCGCCGGACTAGCCGATCCCGGGGAGCTGTTTTTT.